This passage covers 6 T cell receptor beta chains from one sample sequenced in a study of blood T cell repertoires in COVID-19. Using immunoSEQ multiplex PCR, the repertoire was profiled, and TCRdb retains in-frame clones only, with some absent. The repertoire consists of fewer than 250,000 clones, with 88% occurring once and the leading ten covering approximately 1.7%. Specimen: peripheral blood. The receptors here all came from a man between 65 and 79 years old with acute or convalescent COVID-19.

The chain employs TRBV2 and TRBJ2-5, with TRBD2 matching 11 bases. CDR1 SNHLY and CDR2 FYNNEI come from the germline V gene. Losses at the gene ends were 3 bases for V and 4 bases for J; bases not matched to a gene: 7. CDR3 length equals 16 residues. The CDR3 region is CASSELTSGKSETQYF. The DNA of the CDR3 is TGTGCCAGCAGTGAGTTGACTAGCGGGAAGTCAGAGACCCAGTACTTC.

This chain joins TRBV28 and TRBJ1-2, with D unclear. The CDR3 runs to 12 residues. Germline V gene sequence: CDR1 MDHEN, CDR2 SYDVKM. The V and J ends lost 4 bases and 5 bases respectively, with 8 bases between them. The CDR3 protein is CASSYTSYGYTF. In DNA form, the CDR3 reads TGTGCCAGCAGTTATACAAGTTATGGCTACACCTTC.

This clone was seen only a few times. The J gene is TRBJ2-7, the V gene TRBV14, with TRBD1 matching 8 bases. This CDR3 has 14 amino acids. V shed 2 bases, J shed 6 bases, and the junction held 6 bases outside the gene matches. Per germline, CDR1 SGHDN and CDR2 FVKESK. In nucleotides, the CDR3 is TGTGCCAGCAGCCAATTTAGCAGGGGGCTCGAGCAGTACTTC. This encodes CASSQFSRGLEQYF.

V usage is TRBV6-2 or TRBV6-3 and J usage is TRBJ2-1; TRBD2 matches at 10 bases. The ends lost 6 bases at V and 5 bases at J; junction bases unmatched: 7. Germline V CDR1 and CDR2: MNHEY, SVGEGT. This CDR3 comprises 15 residues. CDR3 residues: CASSDSGLADNEQFF. CDR3 sequence (DNA): TGTGCCAGCAGCGACTCCGGACTAGCGGACAATGAGCAGTTCTTC.

The genes are TRBV14 and TRBJ2-7; unclear D gene. From germline, CDR1 is SGHDN and CDR2 FVKESK. Trimming pared 0 bases from V and 6 bases from J, leaving 9 bases between. The CDR3 spans 13 residues. The DNA of the CDR3 is TGTGCCAGCAGCCAAGATCCCTACGGCGAGCAGTACTTC. Protein sequence: CASSQDPYGEQYF.

The J gene is TRBJ1-2, the V gene TRBV6-5, with 9 bases aligning to TRBD1. The CDR3 has 14 residues. The V and J ends lost 6 bases and 8 bases, in that order; junction bases with no gene match: 10. Germline CDR1 MNHEY, CDR2 SVGAGI. CDR3 DNA: TGTGCCAGCAGGGGATACAGGGGGCTACGAGGCTACACCTTC. This sequence encodes CASRGYRGLRGYTF.